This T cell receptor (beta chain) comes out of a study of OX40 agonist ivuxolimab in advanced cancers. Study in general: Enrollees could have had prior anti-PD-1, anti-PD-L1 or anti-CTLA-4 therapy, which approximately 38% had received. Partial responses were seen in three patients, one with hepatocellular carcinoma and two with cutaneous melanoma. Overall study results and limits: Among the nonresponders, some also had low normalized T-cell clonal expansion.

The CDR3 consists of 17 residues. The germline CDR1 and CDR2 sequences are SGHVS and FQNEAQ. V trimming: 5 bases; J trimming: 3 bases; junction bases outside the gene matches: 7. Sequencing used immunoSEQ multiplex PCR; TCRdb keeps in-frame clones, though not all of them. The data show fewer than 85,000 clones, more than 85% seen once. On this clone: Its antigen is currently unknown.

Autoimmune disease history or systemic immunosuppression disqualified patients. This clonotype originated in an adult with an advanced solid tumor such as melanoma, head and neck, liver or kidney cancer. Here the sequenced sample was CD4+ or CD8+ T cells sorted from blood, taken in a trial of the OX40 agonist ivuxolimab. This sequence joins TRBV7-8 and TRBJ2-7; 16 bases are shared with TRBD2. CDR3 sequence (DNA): TGTGCCAGCAGCCCGGGACTAGCGGGGGGGGACGTCTACGAGCAGTACTTC. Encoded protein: CASSPGLAGGDVYEQYF.